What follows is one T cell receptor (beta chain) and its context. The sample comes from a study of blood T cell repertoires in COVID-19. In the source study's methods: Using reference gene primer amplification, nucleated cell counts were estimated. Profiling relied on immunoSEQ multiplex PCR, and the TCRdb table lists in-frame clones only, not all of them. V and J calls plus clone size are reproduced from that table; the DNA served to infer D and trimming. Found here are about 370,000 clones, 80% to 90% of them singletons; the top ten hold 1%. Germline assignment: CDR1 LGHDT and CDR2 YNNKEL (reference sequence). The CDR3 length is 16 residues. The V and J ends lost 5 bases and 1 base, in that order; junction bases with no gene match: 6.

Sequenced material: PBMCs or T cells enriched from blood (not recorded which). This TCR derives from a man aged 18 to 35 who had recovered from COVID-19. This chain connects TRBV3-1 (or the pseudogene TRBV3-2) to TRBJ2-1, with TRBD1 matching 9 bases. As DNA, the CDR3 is TGTGCCAGCAGCATTACCGGGACAGGGTCCTACAATGAGCAGTTCTTC. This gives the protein CASSITGTGSYNEQFF.